A selection of T cell receptor beta chains follows, all from one sample in a study of blood T cell repertoires in COVID-19. The table came from immunoSEQ multiplex PCR; TCRdb's copy has only in-frame clones and leaves some out. The top ten clones hold approximately 7.3% of a sample with 75,000 or so clones, roughly 90% of them seen once. Material: peripheral blood. These receptor sequences come from a man in his 70s with acute or convalescent COVID-19. The CDR3 runs from the conserved cysteine through the conserved F or W.

J gene | V gene | CDR3 protein
TRBJ1-3 | TRBV7-2 | CASSPTVGSGNTIYF
TRBJ1-5 | TRBV19 | CASSIPIRTGLSRGPQHF
TRBJ2-1 | TRBV18 | CASSPLIGEQFF
TRBJ2-6 | TRBV18 | CASSSSSGANVLTF
TRBJ2-6 | TRBV18 | CASSTATGGTGANVLTF
TRBJ1-6 | TRBV4-1 | CASSQDRTLHF
TRBJ1-1 | TRBV24-1 | CATSEGGIRSEAFF
TRBJ2-3 | TRBV6-5 | CASERRSTDTQYF
TRBJ2-1 | TRBV6-2/TRBV6-3 | CASSSRPLWTERTGNNEQFF
TRBJ2-2 | TRBV6-2/TRBV6-3 | CASSRGGANTGELFF
TRBJ2-7 | TRBV7-9 | CASSLWASESNEQYF
TRBJ2-7 | TRBV27 | CASSWGGRGVSLVPYEQYF
TRBJ2-7 | TRBV7-9 | CASMGDGSYEQYF
TRBJ2-3 | TRBV7-6 | CASSLSVSGTSGGAGDTQYF
TRBJ2-7 | TRBV6-5 | CASSYQDTYEQYF
TRBJ2-2 | TRBV5-1 | CASSSNSGVLFF
TRBJ1-1 | TRBV2 | CASSVEGETEAFF
TRBJ1-1 | TRBV2 | CASVLTPGGEAFF
TRBJ2-7 | TRBV20-1 | CSAGGSYEQYF
TRBJ2-7 | TRBV6-5 | CASSTLTGGVYF
TRBJ2-1 | TRBV13 | CASSLAGFIGGRIHNEQFF
TRBJ1-5 | TRBV30 | CAWSAIWTGVSNQPQHF
TRBJ1-3 | TRBV12-3/TRBV12-4 | CASYRESGNTIYF
TRBJ1-2 | TRBV30 | CACQQGLDYGYTF
TRBJ2-7 | TRBV7-3 | CASSFTDPWGGEQYF
TRBJ2-7 | TRBV3-1/TRBV3-2 | CASSQVSDTSYEQYF
TRBJ2-7 | TRBV6-5 | CASRDRGHYEQYF
TRBJ2-1 | TRBV28 | CASSFTGWRGHNEQFF
TRBJ2-3 | TRBV10-3 | CAIGSEGATDTQYF
TRBJ2-3 | TRBV6-4 | CASSESFADTQYF
TRBJ1-3 | TRBV9 | CASSVAGMGGNTIYF
TRBJ1-4 | TRBV4-1 | CASSQGSGTGNEKLFF
TRBJ1-4 | TRBV6-5 | CASSRPGDLKLFF
TRBJ1-6 | TRBV18 | CASSPYASAGPAGSPLHF
TRBJ1-6 | TRBV30 | CAWSRGRESPLHF
TRBJ2-1 | TRBV7-2 | CASSSRPGNEQFF
TRBJ1-2 | TRBV5-4 | CASSWSGEHGYTF
TRBJ2-7 | TRBV4-3 | CASSQEIAGLSYEQYF
TRBJ2-1 | TRBV19 | CASRKTDAYNEQFF
TRBJ1-5 | TRBV18 | CASSPQGSNQPQHF
TRBJ2-1 | TRBV7-2 | CASSLVESSYNEQFF
TRBJ1-6 | TRBV3-1/TRBV3-2 | CASSPGQGFFAPLHF
TRBJ1-2 | TRBV5-8 | CAIGYEQGLGYTF
TRBJ1-2 | TRBV2 | CASSDQGAYRYGYTF